The present T cell receptor beta chain was sequenced within a study of blood T cells in healthy people across ages. Primed by a sample-barcoded 5' primer and a J-beta primer mix, a second PCR proceeded for about 6 to 12 cycles. Each CDR3 protein gets one entry after TCRdb re-called the 5' RACE reads with MiXCR. The data hold about 680,000 distinct CDR3 sequences, with 45% to 50% observed a single time. A remark on this clonotype: The target antigen is unknown.

Points from the study as a whole: Higher diversity, along with more naive CD4+ cells, distinguished long-lived donors from aged donors. Observed TCR beta diversity per million T cells went down as age went up. This fall followed a roughly linear course with age.

The V gene lost 3 bases and the J gene lost 11 bases, with 13 bases spanning the gap. This CDR3 is 12 amino acids long. Germline V gene sequence: CDR1 LGHNA, CDR2 YSLEER. There were at least 5 micrograms of total RNA extracted from every sample. The origin of this receptor is a woman aged 60-70 years in good health. The sequenced sample was blood. This chain links TRBV4-3 with TRBJ2-5, with a weak D call TRBD2 (5 bases). The CDR3 sequence: CASSHVNGEQYF. The CDR3 DNA reads as TGCGCCAGCAGCCACGTCAACGGGGAGCAGTACTTC.